The T cell receptor beta chain described here comes from a study of regulatory T cells in long-lasting Graves disease. Sample time point: persistent/refractory GD, antithyroid drugs over 5 years with positive TRAb. After RNA was extracted from PBMCs, the TCR library was made from it. The V end lost 5 bases, the J end lost 9 bases, and 17 bases lay between the germline ends. The CDR3 has 14 amino acids. Germline V lookup: CDR1 SEHNR, CDR2 FQNEAQ (reference sequence). The authors built TCR beta libraries using iRepertoire HTBI primers and Arm-PCR of CDR3 regions. A single record per CDR3 protein comes from TCRdb applying MiXCR to the multiplex PCR reads. The sample consists of around 300,000 distinct CDR3 sequences, around a fifth of them appearing once. This clonotype turned up a few times. Its matching antigen is unknown. Whole-study results and caveats: TCR diversity was lower in persistent Graves' patients than in newly diagnosed ones.

This clonotype originated in a female donor with Graves disease. Material: peripheral blood mononuclear cells (PBMCs), obtained when the disease was refractory, from a patient treated with antithyroid drugs. The V gene is TRBV7-9, the J gene TRBJ1-5; perhaps TRBD1 as D (6 bases). The CDR3 region is CASSLGQGSGPQHF. The CDR3 region has the DNA TGTGCCAGCAGCCTGGGGCAGGGGTCCGGGCCCCAGCATTTT.